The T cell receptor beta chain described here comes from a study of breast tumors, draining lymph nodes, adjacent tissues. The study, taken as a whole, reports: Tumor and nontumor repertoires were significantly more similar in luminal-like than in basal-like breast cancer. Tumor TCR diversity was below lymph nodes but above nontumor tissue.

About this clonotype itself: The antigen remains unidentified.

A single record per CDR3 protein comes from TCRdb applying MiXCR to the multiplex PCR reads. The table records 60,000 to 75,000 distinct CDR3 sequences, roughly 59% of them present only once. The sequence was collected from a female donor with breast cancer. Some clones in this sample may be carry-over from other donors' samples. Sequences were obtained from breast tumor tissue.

The CDR3: CASSASHEQYF. In nucleotides, the CDR3 is TGTGCCAGCAGCGCCAGTCACGAGCAGTACTTC. V and J are TRBV7-9 and TRBJ2-7; D gene ambiguous. The CDR3 spans 11 residues. Germline V gene sequence: CDR1 SEHNR, CDR2 FQNEAQ (reference sequence). Between the trimmed V and J ends, which lost 5 bases and 5 bases, there was a span of 7 bases.